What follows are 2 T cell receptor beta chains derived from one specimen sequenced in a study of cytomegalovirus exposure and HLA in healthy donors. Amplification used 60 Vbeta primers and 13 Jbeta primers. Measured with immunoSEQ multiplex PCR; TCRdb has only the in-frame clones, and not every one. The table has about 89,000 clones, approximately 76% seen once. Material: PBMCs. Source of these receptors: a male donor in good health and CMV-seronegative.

CDR3 bases: TGTGCCAGCAGCGCTACGGGACAGGAGATCGAGCAGTACTTC. Translated: CASSATGQEIEQYF. The chain combines TRBV9 with TRBJ2-7, with 8 bases fitting TRBD1. Germline-derived CDR1 and CDR2 are SGDLS and YYNGEE. The trim removed 3 bases at V and 6 bases at J, leaving 8 bases unmatched. The length of the CDR3 is 14 residues.

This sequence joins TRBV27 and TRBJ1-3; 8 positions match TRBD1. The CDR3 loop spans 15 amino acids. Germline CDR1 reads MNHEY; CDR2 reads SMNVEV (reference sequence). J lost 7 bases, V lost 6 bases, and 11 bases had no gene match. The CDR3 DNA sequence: TGTGCCAGCAGACGAGACAGGGGCAGTGGGAACACCATATATTTT. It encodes CASRRDRGSGNTIYF.